This T cell receptor beta chain came from a study of CDR3 diversity in severe acne. TCRdb recomputed calls from the PCR reads with MiXCR, one row per CDR3 protein. The repertoire holds over 85,000 distinct CDR3 sequences, approximately 47% seen once, with around 12% in the top ten. The specimen sequenced was blood. This sequence was found in a male donor with acne.

Here the CDR3 DNA reads TGTGCCAGCAGCCAAGGGACTAGCGGGGATACGCAGTATTTT. Amino acids: CASSQGTSGDTQYF. V and J are TRBV14 and TRBJ2-3; 11 bases align to TRBD2. V lost 1 base to trimming and J lost 6 bases; unmatched junction nucleotides: 0. The V gene's germline CDR1 is SGHDN and CDR2 FVKESK. The CDR3 has 14 residues.